The clone carrying this TCR beta chain was seen a single time. Participants came from 20 to 25 US areas, aged roughly 18 to 89 years. Clinical history as reported by participants underpinned cohort assignment. The entry originates in a study of blood T cell repertoires in COVID-19. Study overall: In each case, the material was cDNA or gDNA derived from T cells, B-cell-depleted T cells, or PBMCs.

Source study methods: It was from reference gene primer amplification that nucleated cell counts were estimated. This table comes from immunoSEQ multiplex PCR, and its TCRdb copy is limited to in-frame clones, with some not included. The V and J calls and clone size come from that table; D and trimming were worked out from the DNA. The sample consists of about 250,000 clones, 88% of them appearing once. The sequence came from a woman aged 40 to 49 who had been exposed to COVID-19. The sequencing sample was made of PBMCs or T cells enriched from blood (not recorded which).

CDR3 residues: CASSHFRGGPYGYTF. CDR3 sequence (DNA): TGCGCCAGCAGCCACTTCCGTGGGGGCCCCTATGGCTACACCTTC. This chain links TRBV5-1 with TRBJ1-2; TRBD1 might be the D (6 bases). This CDR3 contains 15 residues. Germline V gene lookup returns CDR1 SGHRS and CDR2 YFSETQ. V shed 4 bases and J shed 4 bases, with 17 bases lying between them.